This entry lists 9 T cell receptor beta chains sequenced from one sample in a study of blood T cells in healthy people across ages. Next came a second PCR, run for about 6 to 12 cycles, which used a sample-barcoded 5' primer along with a J-beta primer mix. Each CDR3 protein is one row after TCRdb ran MiXCR on the 5' RACE reads. The data show some 1.4 million distinct CDR3 sequences, 42% seen once. Material: blood. These receptors all come from a woman between 18 and 29 years old in good health.

The chain carries TRBV6-5 and TRBJ2-1; no firm D call. The germline V and J ends were trimmed by 6 bases and 8 bases, with 11 bases remaining between them. The germline V gene has CDR1 MNHEY and CDR2 SVGAGI. The CDR3 has 12 amino acids. CDR3 nucleotide sequence: TGTGCCAGCAGCCGGCCCCCCTATGAGCAGTTCTTC. It specifies CASSRPPYEQFF.

This clonotype has just a few counts. The chain links TRBV3-1 to TRBJ2-1, with 8 bases identical to TRBD2. Germline CDR1 is LGHDT and CDR2 is YNNKEL (reference sequence). After removal of 3 bases from V and 5 bases from J, the junction contained 9 bases not matched to a gene. This CDR3 spans 16 amino acids. CDR3 sequence (DNA): TGTGCCAGCAGCCAGTCTCCGGGAGGGAGGAACAATGAGCAGTTCTTC. Encoded protein: CASSQSPGGRNNEQFF.

V and J are TRBV25-1 and TRBJ2-5; perhaps TRBD1 as D (6 bases). This CDR3 spans 15 amino acids. V was cut by 6 bases and J by 1 base, with 15 bases left in between. From germline, CDR1 is MGHDK and CDR2 SYGVNS. CDR3 in amino acids: CASSSGQTFQETQYF. CDR3 bases: TGTGCCAGCAGCAGCGGACAGACCTTCCAAGAGACCCAGTACTTC.

The chain employs TRBV24-1 and TRBJ2-1, with 7 bases aligning to TRBD1. V was clipped by 0 bases and J by 1 base; unmatched bases: 5. Germline V CDR1 and CDR2: KGHDR, SFDVKD. The CDR3 is made up of 17 amino acids. CDR3 sequence reads: CATSDLPGTASYNEQFF. In nucleotides, the CDR3 is TGTGCCACCAGTGATTTGCCCGGGACAGCATCCTACAATGAGCAGTTCTTC.

This clonotype was found a few times. The chain couples TRBV9 to TRBJ2-3; the match to TRBD1 covers 9 bases. The CDR3 is made up of 18 amino acids. After removal of 0 bases from V and 3 bases from J, the junction contained 11 bases not matched to a gene. CDR1 and CDR2 from the germline V gene are SGDLS and YYNGEE. CDR3 protein: CASSVAPSPGQGTDTQYF. CDR3 DNA sequence: TGTGCCAGCAGCGTAGCTCCTTCTCCGGGACAGGGTACAGATACGCAGTATTTT.

The chain joins TRBV29-1 to TRBJ2-1; D possibly uses TRBD1 or TRBD2 (5 bases each). The V gene lost 5 bases and the J gene lost 2 bases, with 16 bases spanning the gap. This CDR3 contains 15 residues. Germline V CDR1 and CDR2: SQVTM, ANQGSEA. CDR3 sequence reads: CSVHTKTGPYNEQFF. For the CDR3, the DNA is TGCAGCGTTCACACTAAGACGGGGCCCTACAATGAGCAGTTCTTC.

In its sample, this clonotype was seen a few times. V usage is TRBV3-1 and J usage is TRBJ2-7; D tentatively fits TRBD1 or TRBD2 (5 bases each). Trimming removed 4 bases from V and 3 bases from J, with 22 bases in between. The CDR3 totals 17 residues. The V gene's germline CDR1 is LGHDT and CDR2 YNNKEL (reference sequence). CDR3 DNA sequence: TGTGCCAGCAGCCCCCTTTACGTGGCGGTGGGGGACTACGAGCAGTACTTC. Residues: CASSPLYVAVGDYEQYF.

This clonotype appeared a few times. The CDR3 DNA reads as TGTGCCAGCAGTTACTCGAGACCGACTAGCTCCTACGAGCAGTACTTC. It specifies CASSYSRPTSSYEQYF. This chain links TRBV6-5 with TRBJ2-7; D perhaps matches TRBD2 (6 bases). The CDR3 sequence is 16 residues long. CDR1 is MNHEY and CDR2 is SVGAGI in the germline V gene. The V end was cut by 0 bases, the J end by 0 bases, with 12 bases between.

This chain uses TRBV11-2 with TRBJ2-3, with 12 bases matching TRBD2. This CDR3 is built from 17 residues. The germline gives CDR1 SGHAT, CDR2 FQNNGV. After removal of 5 bases from V and 4 bases from J, the junction contained 10 bases not matched to a gene. The CDR3 DNA reads TGTGCCAGCAGCAGAGCGTCTAGCGGGGGGGCCGCAGATACGCAGTATTTT. Amino acids: CASSRASSGGAADTQYF. Full variable domain (remainder filled in from reference TRBV11-2 and TRBJ2-3): EAGVAQSPRYKIIEKRQSVAFWCNPISGHATLYWYQQILGQGPKLLIQFQNNGVVDDSQLPKDRFSAERLKGVDSTLKIQPAKLEDSAVYLCASSRASSGGAADTQYFGPGTRLTVL.